The sequence of this T cell receptor (beta chain) was determined in a study of cytomegalovirus exposure and HLA in healthy donors. Vbeta (60) and Jbeta (13) primers were used in the PCR. Assay used: immunoSEQ multiplex PCR; TCRdb lists only in-frame clones, some missing. Of 75,000 to 90,000 clones in the sample, 78% were seen once. Study outcomes and limitations: The study assumed roughly uniform donor sequencing depth for presence/absence analyses. Among TCR beta chains of equal frequency, HLA-associated ones were more clonally expanded in a later analysis. When analyzed later, a missense DCLRE1C variant was found to be linked to TCR beta V- and J-gene trimming.

Germline loops: CDR1 SGHTA, CDR2 FQGTGA. There are 15 residues in the CDR3. Comments on this clone: The antigen remains undetermined.

This chain joins TRBV7-3 and TRBJ2-5; TRBD2 agrees at 7 bases. The assigned J gene may be wrong: the sequence end matches TRBJ2-7 better. Sequenced material: PBMCs. The source of this sequence is a woman aged 40 to 49 in good health and CMV-seropositive. DNA of the CDR3: TGTGCCAGCAGCCCAGGATCCGGGGGGTTCTACGAGCAGTACTTC. It yields the protein CASSPGSGGFYEQYF.